Detailed here is one T cell receptor beta chain. In TCRdb, the PCR reads were re-called with MiXCR into one record per CDR3 protein. The sample contains thousands of distinct CDR3 sequences, 45% to 55% of which appear only once. This sample was included in a study of immune characterization of retroperitoneal liposarcoma. V lost 5 bases and J lost 8, with 6 bases in between. Per germline, CDR1 SGHVS and CDR2 FQNEAQ. This CDR3 has 11 residues. Sequencing used tumor tissue. This clonotype originated in a female donor with retroperitoneal liposarcoma. The V and J genes are TRBV7-8 and TRBJ2-2; D is unclear. The CDR3 nucleotides are TGTGCCAGCAGCCCTGGGGGGGAGCTGTTTTTT. It encodes CASSPGGELFF.